Sequencing of this TCR beta chain was carried out in a study of CD8 T cells in ankylosing spondylitis. General study results and limits: A CD8+ phenotype characterized the disease-linked clones, which were relatively rare in peripheral blood. Reportedly, matched ankylosing spondylitis synovial fluid was significantly enriched for disease-linked clones. Reports of some motif variants in reactive arthritis synovial fluid and blood predate this one.

This clonotype is a singleton in its sample. The antigen is undetermined. TCRdb re-called the 5' RACE reads through MiXCR, storing one row per CDR3 protein. The table shows 200,000 to 250,000 distinct CDR3 sequences, with roughly 25% occurring only once. Germline-derived CDR1 and CDR2 are SQVTM and ANQGSEA. Trimming pared 8 bases from V and 1 base from J, leaving 10 bases between. The CDR3 is 12 residues long. The specimen sequenced was blood, either unsorted or a sorted T cell fraction (not recorded which). This chain uses TRBV29-1 with TRBJ2-3, with a weak D call TRBD1 (6 bases). This TCR was recovered from a male donor with ankylosing spondylitis or in good health (not recorded which). The CDR3 DNA follows: TGCAGCTTTAACAGGGGCACAGATACGCAGTATTTT. Protein: CSFNRGTDTQYF.